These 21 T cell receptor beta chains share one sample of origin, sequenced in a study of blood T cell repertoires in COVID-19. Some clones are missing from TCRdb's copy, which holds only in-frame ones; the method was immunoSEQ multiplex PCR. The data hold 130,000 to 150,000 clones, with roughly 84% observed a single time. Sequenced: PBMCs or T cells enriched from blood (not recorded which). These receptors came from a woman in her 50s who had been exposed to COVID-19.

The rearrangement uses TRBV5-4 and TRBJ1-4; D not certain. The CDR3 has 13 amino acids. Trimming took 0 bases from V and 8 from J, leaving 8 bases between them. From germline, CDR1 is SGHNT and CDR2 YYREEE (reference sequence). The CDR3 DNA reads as TGTGCCAGCAGCTTGGCGTTGGAGGAAAAACTGTTTTTT. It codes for CASSLALEEKLFF.

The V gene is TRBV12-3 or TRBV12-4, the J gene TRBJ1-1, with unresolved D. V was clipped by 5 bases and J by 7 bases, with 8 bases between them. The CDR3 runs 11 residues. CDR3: CASSATSEAFF. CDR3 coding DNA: TGTGCCAGCAGTGCCACTAGTGAAGCTTTCTTT.

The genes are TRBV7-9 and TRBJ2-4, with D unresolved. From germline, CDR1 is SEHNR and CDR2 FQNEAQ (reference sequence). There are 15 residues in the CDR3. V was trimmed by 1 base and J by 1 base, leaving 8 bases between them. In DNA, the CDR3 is TGTGCCAGCAGCTTAGAATCCGGGGCCAAAAACATTCAGTACTTC. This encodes CASSLESGAKNIQYF.

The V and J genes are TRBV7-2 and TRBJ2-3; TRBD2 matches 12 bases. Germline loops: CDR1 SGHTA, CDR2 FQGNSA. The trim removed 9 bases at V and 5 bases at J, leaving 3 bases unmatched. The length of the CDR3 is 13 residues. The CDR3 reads CASLAGGVDTQYF. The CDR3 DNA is TGTGCCAGTCTAGCGGGAGGGGTAGATACGCAGTATTTT.

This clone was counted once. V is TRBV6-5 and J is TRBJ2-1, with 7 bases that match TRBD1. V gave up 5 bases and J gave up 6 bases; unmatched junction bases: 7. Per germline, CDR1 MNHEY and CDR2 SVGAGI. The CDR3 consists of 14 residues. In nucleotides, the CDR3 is TGTGCCAGCAGTCCTACCCGGGACAGCAATGAGCAGTTCTTC. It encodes CASSPTRDSNEQFF.

CDR3 sequence reads: CASSFADGSYEQYF. DNA for the CDR3: TGTGCCAGCAGTTTTGCGGATGGCTCCTACGAGCAGTACTTC. V is TRBV11-2 and J is TRBJ2-7; D unresolved. The CDR3 has 14 amino acids. The germline V gene has CDR1 SGHAT and CDR2 FQNNGV. Between the trimmed V and J ends, which lost 6 bases and 0 bases, there was a span of 12 bases.

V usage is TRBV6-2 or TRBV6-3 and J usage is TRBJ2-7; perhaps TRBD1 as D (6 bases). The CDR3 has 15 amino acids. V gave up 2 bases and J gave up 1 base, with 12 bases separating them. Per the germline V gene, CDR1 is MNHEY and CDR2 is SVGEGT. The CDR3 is CASSYPAGASYEQYF. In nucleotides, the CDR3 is TGTGCCAGCAGTTACCCGGCAGGGGCTTCCTACGAGCAGTACTTC.

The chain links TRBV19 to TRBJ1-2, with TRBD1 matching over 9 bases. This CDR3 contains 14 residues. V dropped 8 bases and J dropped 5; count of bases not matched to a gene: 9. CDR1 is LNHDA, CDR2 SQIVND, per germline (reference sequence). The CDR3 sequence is CASRPGQGFYGYTF. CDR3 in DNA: TGTGCCAGTCGACCCGGACAGGGGTTTTATGGCTACACCTTC.

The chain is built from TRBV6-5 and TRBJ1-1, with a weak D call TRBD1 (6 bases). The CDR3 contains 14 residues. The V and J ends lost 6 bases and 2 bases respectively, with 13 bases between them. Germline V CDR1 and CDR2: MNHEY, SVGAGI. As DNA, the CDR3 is TGTGCCAGCAGGCCGGGACATGTTAACACTGAAGCTTTCTTT. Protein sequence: CASRPGHVNTEAFF.

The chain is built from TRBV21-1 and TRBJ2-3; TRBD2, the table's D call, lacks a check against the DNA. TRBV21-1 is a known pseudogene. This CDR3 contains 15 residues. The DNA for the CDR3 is TGTGCCAGCAGCATAGTAGCGGGACACACAGATACGCAGTATTTT. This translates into CASSIVAGHTDTQYF.

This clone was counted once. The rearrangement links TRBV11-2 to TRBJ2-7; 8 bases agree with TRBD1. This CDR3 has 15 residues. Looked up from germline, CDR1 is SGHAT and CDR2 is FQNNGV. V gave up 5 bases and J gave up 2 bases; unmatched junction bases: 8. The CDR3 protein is CASSLGTGLTYEQYF. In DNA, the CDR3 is TGTGCCAGCAGCCTCGGGACAGGCCTGACCTACGAGCAGTACTTC.

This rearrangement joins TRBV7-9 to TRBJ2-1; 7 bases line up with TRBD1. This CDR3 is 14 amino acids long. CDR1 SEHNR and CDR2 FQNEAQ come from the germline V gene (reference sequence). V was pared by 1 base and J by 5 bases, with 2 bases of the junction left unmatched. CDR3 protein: CASSLGGTDNEQFF. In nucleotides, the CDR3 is TGTGCCAGCAGCTTAGGAGGGACAGACAATGAGCAGTTCTTC.

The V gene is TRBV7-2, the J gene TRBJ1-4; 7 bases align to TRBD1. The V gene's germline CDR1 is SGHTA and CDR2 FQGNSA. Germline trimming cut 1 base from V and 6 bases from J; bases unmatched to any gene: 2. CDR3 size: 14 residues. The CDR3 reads CASSLEQGYEKLFF. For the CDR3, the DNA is TGTGCCAGCAGCTTAGAACAGGGGTATGAAAAACTGTTTTTT.

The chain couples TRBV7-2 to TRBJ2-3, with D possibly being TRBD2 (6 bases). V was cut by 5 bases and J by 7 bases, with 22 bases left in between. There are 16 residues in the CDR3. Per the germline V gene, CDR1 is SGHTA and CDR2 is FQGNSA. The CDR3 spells CASSSLFGGDRNTQYF. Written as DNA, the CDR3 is TGTGCCAGCAGCAGCCTCTTCGGCGGGGATAGGAATACGCAGTATTTT.

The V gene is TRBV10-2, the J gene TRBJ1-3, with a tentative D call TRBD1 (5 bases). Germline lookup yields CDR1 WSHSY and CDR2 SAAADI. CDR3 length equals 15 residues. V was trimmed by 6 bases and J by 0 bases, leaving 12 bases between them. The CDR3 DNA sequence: TGCGCCAGCAGGGTGGACGGGGGCTCTGGAAACACCATATATTTT. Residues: CASRVDGGSGNTIYF.

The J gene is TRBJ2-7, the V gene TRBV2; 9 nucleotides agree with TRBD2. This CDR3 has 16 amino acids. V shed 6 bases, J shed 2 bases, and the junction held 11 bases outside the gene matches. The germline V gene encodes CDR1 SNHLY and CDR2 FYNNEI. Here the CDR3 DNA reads TGTGCCAGCAGCCCCTCGGCGGGGGGGGGTACCTACGAGCAGTACTTC. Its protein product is CASSPSAGGGTYEQYF.

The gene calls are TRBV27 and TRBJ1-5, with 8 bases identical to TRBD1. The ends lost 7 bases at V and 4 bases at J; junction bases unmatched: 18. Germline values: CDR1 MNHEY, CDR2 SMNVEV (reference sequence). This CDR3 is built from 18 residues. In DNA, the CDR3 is TGTGCCAGCAAGAGGACAGGGATCGTTAGCTCTAGTAATCAGCCCCAGCATTTT. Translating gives CASKRTGIVSSSNQPQHF.

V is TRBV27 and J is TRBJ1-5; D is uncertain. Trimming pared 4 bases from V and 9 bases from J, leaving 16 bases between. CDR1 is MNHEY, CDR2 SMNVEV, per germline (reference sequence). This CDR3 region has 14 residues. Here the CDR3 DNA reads TGTGCCAGCAGTTCCACGTCCAGGTCTGGGCCCCAGCATTTT. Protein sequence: CASSSTSRSGPQHF.

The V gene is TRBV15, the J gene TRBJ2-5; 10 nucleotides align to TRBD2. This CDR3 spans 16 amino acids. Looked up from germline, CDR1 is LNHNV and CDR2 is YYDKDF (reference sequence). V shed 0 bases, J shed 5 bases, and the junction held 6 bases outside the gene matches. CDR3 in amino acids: CATSRDRASGSETQYF. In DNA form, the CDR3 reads TGTGCCACCAGCAGAGATAGGGCTAGCGGGAGTGAGACCCAGTACTTC.

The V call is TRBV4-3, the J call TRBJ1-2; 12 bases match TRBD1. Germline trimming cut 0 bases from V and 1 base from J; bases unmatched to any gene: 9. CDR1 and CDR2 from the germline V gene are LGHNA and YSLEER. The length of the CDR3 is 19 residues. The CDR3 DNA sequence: TGCGCCAGCAGCCAAGATGTGGGGGACAGGGGGCTACGTAACTATGGCTACACCTTC. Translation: CASSQDVGDRGLRNYGYTF.

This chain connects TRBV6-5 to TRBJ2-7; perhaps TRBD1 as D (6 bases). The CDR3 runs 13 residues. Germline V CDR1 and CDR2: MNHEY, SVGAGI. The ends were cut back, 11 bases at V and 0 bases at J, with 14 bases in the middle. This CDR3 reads CASQGISSYEQYF. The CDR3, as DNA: TGTGCCTCCCAGGGGATATCCTCCTACGAGCAGTACTTC.